This paragraph covers one T cell receptor beta chain sequence. No antigen is known for it. This record belongs to a study of graft-versus-host responses after intestinal transplantation. The study's findings and limits: The marrow of recipients harbored GvH clones, and ileum or blood showed some of them first.

The CDR3 is 13 amino acids. Germline assignment: CDR1 SGHDN and CDR2 FVKESK. The ends were cut back, 11 bases at V and 6 bases at J, with 19 bases in the middle. Using immunoSEQ multiplex PCR, the repertoire was profiled, and TCRdb retains in-frame clones only, with some absent. The sample shows roughly 29,000 clones, roughly 93% of them seen only once. Sequences were derived from PBMCs, sampled about 65 days after intestinal transplant. V gene TRBV14 combines with J gene TRBJ1-1, with a possible D match to TRBD1 (6 bases). The clonotype was recovered from a human patient who received an intestinal transplant, so some T cells may come from the graft donor. The CDR3 bases are TGTGCCTCTAGGAGGGGGGACGGATCTGAAGCTTTCTTT. Amino acids: CASRRGDGSEAFF. Combining the CDR3 with reference TRBV14 and TRBJ1-1 gives the whole variable domain EAGVTQFPSHSVIEKGQTVTLRCDPISGHDNLYWYRRVMGKEIKFLLHFVKESKQDESGMPNNRFLAERTGGTYSTLKVQPAELEDSGVYFCASRRGDGSEAFFGQGTRLTVV.